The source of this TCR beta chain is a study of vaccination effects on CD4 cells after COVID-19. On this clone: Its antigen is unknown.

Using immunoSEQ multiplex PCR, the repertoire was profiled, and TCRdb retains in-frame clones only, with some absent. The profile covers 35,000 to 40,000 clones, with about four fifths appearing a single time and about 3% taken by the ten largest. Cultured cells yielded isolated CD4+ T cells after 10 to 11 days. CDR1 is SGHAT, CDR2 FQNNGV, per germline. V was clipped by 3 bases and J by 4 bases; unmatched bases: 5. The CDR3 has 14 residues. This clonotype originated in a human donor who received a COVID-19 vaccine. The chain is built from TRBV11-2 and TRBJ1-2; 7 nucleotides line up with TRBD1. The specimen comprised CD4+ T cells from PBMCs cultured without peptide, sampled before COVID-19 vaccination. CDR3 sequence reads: CASSFPGTAYGYTF. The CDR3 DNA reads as TGTGCCAGCAGCTTCCCCGGGACAGCCTATGGCTACACCTTC.